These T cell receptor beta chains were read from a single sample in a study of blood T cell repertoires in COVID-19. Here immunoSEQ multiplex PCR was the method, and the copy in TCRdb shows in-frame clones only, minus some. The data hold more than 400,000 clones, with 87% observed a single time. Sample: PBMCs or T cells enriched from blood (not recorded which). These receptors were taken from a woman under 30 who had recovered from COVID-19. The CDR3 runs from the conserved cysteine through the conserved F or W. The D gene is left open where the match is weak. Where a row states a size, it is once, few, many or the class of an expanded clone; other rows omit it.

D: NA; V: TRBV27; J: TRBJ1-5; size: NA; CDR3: CASSFNRNQPQHF; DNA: TGTGCCAGCAGTTTTAATCGCAATCAGCCCCAGCATTTT
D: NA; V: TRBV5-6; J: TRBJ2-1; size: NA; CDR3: CASSLVDSYNEQFF; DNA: TGTGCCAGCAGCCTAGTCGACAGCTACAATGAGCAGTTCTTC
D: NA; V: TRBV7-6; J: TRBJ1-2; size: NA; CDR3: CASSPIMEGYTF; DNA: TGTGCCAGCAGCCCGATTATGGAGGGCTACACCTTC
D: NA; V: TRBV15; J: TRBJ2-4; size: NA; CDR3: CATSRSAAQNIQYF; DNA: TGTGCCACCAGCAGATCCGCGGCACAAAACATTCAGTACTTC
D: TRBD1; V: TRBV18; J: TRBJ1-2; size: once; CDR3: CASSLTGAGFNYGYTF; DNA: TGTGCCAGCTCTCTTACAGGGGCCGGCTTTAACTATGGCTACACCTTC
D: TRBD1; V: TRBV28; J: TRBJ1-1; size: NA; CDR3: CASRTLQGWGTEAFF; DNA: TGTGCCAGCAGGACCCTACAGGGGTGGGGCACTGAAGCTTTCTTT
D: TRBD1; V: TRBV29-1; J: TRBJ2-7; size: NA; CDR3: CSVSLQGPLMGEQYF; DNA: TGCAGCGTTTCCCTACAGGGGCCGTTAATGGGCGAGCAGTACTTC
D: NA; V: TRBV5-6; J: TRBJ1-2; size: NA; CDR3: CASSLAPDNYGYTF; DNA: TGTGCCAGCAGCTTGGCCCCAGATAACTATGGCTACACCTTC
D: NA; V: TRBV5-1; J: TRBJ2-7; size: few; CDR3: CASRHDSYEQYF; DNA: TGCGCCAGCAGACACGATTCATACGAGCAGTACTTC
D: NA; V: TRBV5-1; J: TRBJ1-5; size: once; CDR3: CASSLTVNQPQHF; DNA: TGCGCCAGCAGCTTGACGGTAAATCAGCCCCAGCATTTT
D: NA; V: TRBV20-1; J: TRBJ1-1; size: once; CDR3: CSASTVMNTEAFF; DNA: TGCAGTGCTAGTACGGTTATGAACACTGAAGCTTTCTTT
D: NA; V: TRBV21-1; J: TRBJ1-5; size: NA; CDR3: CASSLTNRDLNQPQHF; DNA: TGTGCCAGCAGTCTTACTAACAGGGATCTAAATCAGCCCCAGCATTTT
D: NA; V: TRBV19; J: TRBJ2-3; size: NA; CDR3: CASSSPQRWPSTDTQYF; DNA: TGTGCCAGTAGTAGCCCCCAGCGGTGGCCCAGCACAGATACGCAGTATTTT
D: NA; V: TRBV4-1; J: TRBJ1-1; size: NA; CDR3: CASSQGGLDGDEAFF; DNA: TGCGCCAGCAGCCAAGGGGGCTTGGACGGCGATGAAGCTTTCTTT
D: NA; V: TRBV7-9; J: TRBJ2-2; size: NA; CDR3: CASSLRSGVTGELFF; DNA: TGTGCCAGCAGCTTAAGATCGGGAGTGACCGGGGAGCTGTTTTTT
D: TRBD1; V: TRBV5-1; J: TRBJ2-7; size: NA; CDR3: CASSLGQGSYEQYF; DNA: TGCGCCAGCAGCTTGGGACAGGGATCCTACGAGCAGTACTTC
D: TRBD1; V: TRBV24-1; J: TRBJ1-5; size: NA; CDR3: CATSDFLQGYQDNQPQHF; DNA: TGTGCCACCAGTGATTTTTTACAGGGGTATCAGGACAATCAGCCCCAGCATTTT
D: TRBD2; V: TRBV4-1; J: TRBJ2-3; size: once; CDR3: CASRRLAAQDTQYF; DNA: TGCGCCAGCAGACGACTAGCGGCCCAAGATACGCAGTATTTT
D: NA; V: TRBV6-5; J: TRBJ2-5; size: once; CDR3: CASRRDQETQYF; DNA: TGTGCCAGCCGCCGGGACCAAGAGACCCAGTACTTC
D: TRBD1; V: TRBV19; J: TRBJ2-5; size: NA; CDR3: CASSTHPGTGSAQYF; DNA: TGTGCCAGTAGTACCCACCCCGGGACAGGGAGTGCCCAGTACTTC
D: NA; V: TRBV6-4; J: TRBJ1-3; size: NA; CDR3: CASRPDDSISGNTIYF; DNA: TGTGCCAGCAGGCCCGATGACAGTATCTCTGGAAACACCATATATTTT
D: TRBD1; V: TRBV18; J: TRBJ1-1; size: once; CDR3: CASSPGQGNTEAFF; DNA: TGTGCCAGCTCACCGGGACAGGGAAACACTGAAGCTTTCTTT
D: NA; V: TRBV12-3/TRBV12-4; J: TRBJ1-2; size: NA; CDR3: CASSLGGADGYTF; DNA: TGTGCCAGCAGCCTGGGGGGGGCAGATGGCTACACCTTC
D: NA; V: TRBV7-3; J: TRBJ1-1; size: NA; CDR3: CASSPGQFTEAFF; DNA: TGTGCCAGCAGCCCCGGACAGTTCACTGAAGCTTTCTTT
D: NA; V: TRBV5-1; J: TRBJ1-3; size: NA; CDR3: CASSLYAGNTIYF; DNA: TGCGCCAGCAGCTTGTATGCTGGAAACACCATATATTTT
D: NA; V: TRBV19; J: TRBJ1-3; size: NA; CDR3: CASSMLFRASGNTIYF; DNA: TGTGCCAGTAGTATGTTGTTCAGGGCATCTGGAAACACCATATATTTT
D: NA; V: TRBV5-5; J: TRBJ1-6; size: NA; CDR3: CASSLGFGQTMDNSPLHF; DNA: TGTGCCAGCAGCTTGGGGTTTGGTCAGACTATGGATAATTCACCCCTCCACTTT
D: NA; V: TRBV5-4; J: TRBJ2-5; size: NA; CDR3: CASSLGIDLRQETQYF; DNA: TGTGCCAGCAGCTTGGGCATCGACTTACGACAAGAGACCCAGTACTTC
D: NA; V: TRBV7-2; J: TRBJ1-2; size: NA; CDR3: CASTPDSLLNGYTF; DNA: TGTGCCAGCACTCCGGACAGCCTTCTAAATGGCTACACCTTC
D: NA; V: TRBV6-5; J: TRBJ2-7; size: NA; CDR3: CASSYLRGDEQYF; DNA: TGTGCCAGCAGTTATCTTCGGGGTGACGAGCAGTACTTC
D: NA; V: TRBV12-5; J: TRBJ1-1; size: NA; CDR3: CASGSGVRTEAFF; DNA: TGTGCTAGTGGTTCAGGGGTAAGGACTGAAGCTTTCTTT
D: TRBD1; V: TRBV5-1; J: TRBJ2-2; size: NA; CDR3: CASSLGAGTATTGELFF; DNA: TGCGCCAGCAGCTTGGGCGCCGGGACAGCTACTACCGGGGAGCTGTTTTTT
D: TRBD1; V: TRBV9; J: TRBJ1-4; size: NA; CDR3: CASSETGGPYGGIEKLFF; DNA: TGTGCCAGCAGCGAGACAGGGGGCCCTTATGGGGGTATTGAAAAACTGTTTTTT
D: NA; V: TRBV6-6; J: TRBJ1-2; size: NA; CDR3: CASSYSRGVSYGYTF; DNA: TGTGCCAGCAGTTACTCACGGGGGGTCTCCTATGGCTACACCTTC
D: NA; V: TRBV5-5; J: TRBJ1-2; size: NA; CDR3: CASSLALTAYTF; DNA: TGTGCCAGCAGCTTGGCTTTGACAGCCTACACCTTC
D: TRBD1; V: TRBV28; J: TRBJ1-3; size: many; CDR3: CASSPTGGGNSGNTIYF; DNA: TGTGCCAGCAGTCCCACAGGGGGCGGGAACTCTGGAAACACCATATATTTT
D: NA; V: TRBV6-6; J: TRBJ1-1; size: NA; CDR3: CASRLDKTEAFF; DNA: TGTGCCTCGCGACTGGACAAAACTGAAGCTTTCTTT
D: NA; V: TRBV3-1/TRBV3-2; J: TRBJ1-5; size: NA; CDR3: CASSQDLTGSQPQHF; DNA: TGTGCCAGCAGCCAAGACTTAACGGGGTCGCAGCCCCAGCATTTT
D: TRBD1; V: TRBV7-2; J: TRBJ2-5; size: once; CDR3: CASSLRWGQDVTQYF; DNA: TGTGCCAGCAGCTTACGATGGGGACAGGATGTGACCCAGTACTTC
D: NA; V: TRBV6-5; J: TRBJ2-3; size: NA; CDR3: CASSYRQGSDTQYF; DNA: TGTGCCAGCAGTTACCGGCAGGGGTCCGATACGCAGTATTTT
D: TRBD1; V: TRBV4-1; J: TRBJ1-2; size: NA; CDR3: CASSQVSQGAHGYTF; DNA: TGCGCCAGCAGCCAAGTTTCCCAGGGGGCTCATGGCTACACCTTC
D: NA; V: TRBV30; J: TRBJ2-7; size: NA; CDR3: CAWSVQVKDEQYF; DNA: TGTGCCTGGAGTGTACAGGTGAAGGACGAGCAGTACTTC
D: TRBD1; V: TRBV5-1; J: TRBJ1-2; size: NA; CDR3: CASSSGQGIYTF; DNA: TGCGCCAGCAGCTCGGGACAGGGGATCTACACCTTC
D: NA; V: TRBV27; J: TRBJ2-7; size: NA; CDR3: CATRINPRTHTYEQYF; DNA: TGTGCCACCAGAATTAACCCCCGGACACACACCTACGAGCAGTACTTC
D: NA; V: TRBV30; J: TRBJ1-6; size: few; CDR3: CAWSALAWGVNSPLHF; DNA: TGTGCCTGGAGTGCCCTCGCATGGGGGGTTAATTCACCCCTCCACTTT
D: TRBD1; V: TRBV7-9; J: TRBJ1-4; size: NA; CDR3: CASSSRDRGRDEKLFF; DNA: TGTGCCAGCAGCTCCCGGGACAGGGGGAGAGATGAAAAACTGTTTTTT
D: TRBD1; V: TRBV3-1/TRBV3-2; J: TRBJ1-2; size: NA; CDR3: CASSQAASGQGIRGYTF; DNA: TGTGCCAGCAGCCAAGCTGCCTCGGGACAGGGGATTAGAGGCTACACCTTC
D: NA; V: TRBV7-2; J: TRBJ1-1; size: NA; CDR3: CASSSDRAEAFF; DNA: TGTGCCAGCAGCTCGGACAGAGCCGAAGCTTTCTTT
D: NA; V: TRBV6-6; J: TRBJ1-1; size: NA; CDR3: CASSALGNPRNTEAFF; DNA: TGTGCCAGCAGTGCGCTCGGGAACCCGAGGAACACTGAAGCTTTCTTT
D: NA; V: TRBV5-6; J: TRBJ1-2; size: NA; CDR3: CASSVLGEYNYGYTF; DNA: TGTGCCAGCAGCGTCTTAGGGGAATATAACTATGGCTACACCTTC
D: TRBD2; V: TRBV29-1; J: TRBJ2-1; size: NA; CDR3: CSVVGLGGNEQFF; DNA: TGCAGCGTTGTGGGACTAGGAGGCAATGAGCAGTTCTTC
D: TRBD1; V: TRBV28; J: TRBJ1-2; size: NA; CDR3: CASRTGPLYGYTF; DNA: TGTGCCAGCCGGACAGGGCCACTCTATGGCTACACCTTC
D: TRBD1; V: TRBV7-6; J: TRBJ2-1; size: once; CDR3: CASSYRGDEQFF; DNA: TGTGCCAGCAGTTACAGGGGCGATGAGCAGTTCTTC
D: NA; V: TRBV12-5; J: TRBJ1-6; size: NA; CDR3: CASGFSIFSSPLHF; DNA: TGTGCTAGTGGTTTCAGTATCTTCAGTTCACCCCTCCACTTT